This note documents a single T cell receptor beta chain sequence. Its antigen is currently unknown. The sorted conventional CD4+ T cells were CD25-low and CD127-high, with genomic DNA sequenced. The sample comes from a study of regulatory and conventional T cells in RAG deficiency. Findings of the study overall: Control T-cell subsets had markedly higher Shannon entropy and lower Simpson indices than RAG-deficient patients. Omenn syndrome and CID/AS patients had 80 to 100-fold fewer unique Treg TCR beta sequences, versus approximately 9.8-fold elsewhere. Shorter CDR3s in all patient subsets; >90% Treg-Tconv overlap in Omenn.

The table came from immunoSEQ multiplex PCR; TCRdb's copy has only in-frame clones and leaves some out. The sample has 25,000 to 35,000 clones; 90% to 95% are singletons. There are 17 residues in the CDR3. Germline V CDR1 and CDR2: SGHAT, FQNNGV. J gave up 3 bases and V 0 bases, and 8 bases lay outside the gene matches. This sample was shared with a second study, whose subject was regulatory T cells. That paper notes: Primers: 52 TRBV forward and 13 TRBJ reverse. Skewed V and J usage and few unique V-J pairs marked patient repertoires, most in Tregs.

V is TRBV11-2 and J is TRBJ2-3, with 8 bases lining up with TRBD2. The sequenced sample consisted of CD25- CD4+ T cells sorted from blood. The source is a human donor in good health. CDR3 region: CASSLEAGVRKTDTQYF. CDR3 sequence (DNA): TGTGCCAGCAGCTTAGAAGCGGGGGTCCGGAAGACAGATACGCAGTATTTT.